One sample yielded the 21 T cell receptor beta chains listed below, sequenced in a study of vaccination effects on CD4 cells after COVID-19. Which antigens these TCRs recognize remains unknown. Under the ViraFEST assay, PBMC were stimulated with viral peptide pools so that antigen-specific CD4+ T cells expanded. Sequencing was performed afterwards. The culture ran for approximately 10 days, and then CD4+ T cells were isolated. Two-dose BNT162b2 or mRNA-1273 vaccination was given to participants. The assay was immunoSEQ multiplex PCR, and TCRdb's table has in-frame clones only and misses some. The data show tens of thousands of clones, more than 70% seen once. Sequenced material: CD4+ T cells from PBMCs cultured with HCoV-229E spike peptides, taken after COVID-19 vaccination. The receptors here all came from a human donor who received a COVID-19 vaccine.

About this clone: The same CDR3 can be traced to other DNA sequences in this sample. The chain links TRBV18 to TRBJ1-1; 9 bases agree with TRBD1. The V segment lost 3 bases and the J segment 1 base; nucleotides outside the gene matches: 0. This CDR3 spans 14 amino acids. In germline, CDR1 is KGHSH, CDR2 LQKENI. Written as DNA, the CDR3 is TGTGCCAGCTCACCGGGACAGGGGAACACTGAAGCTTTCTTT. Translation: CASSPGQGNTEAFF.

J is TRBJ1-1 and V is TRBV5-1, with 7 bases identical to TRBD1. The CDR3 is 13 residues long. Germline lookup yields CDR1 SGHRS and CDR2 YFSETQ. V lost 5 bases to trimming and J lost 4 bases; unmatched junction nucleotides: 5. DNA for the CDR3: TGCGCCAGCAGTACGGGACAGCTCACTGAAGCTTTCTTT. Residues: CASSTGQLTEAFF.

The chain couples TRBV12-3 or TRBV12-4 to TRBJ2-5; maybe TRBD1 (5 bases). V lost 9 bases and J 7 bases, leaving 18 bases between the germline ends. This CDR3 is built from 13 residues. CDR3 bases: TGTGCCAGTAAGATCTCAGGGTGGGTGACCCAGTACTTC. This translates into CASKISGWVTQYF.

V is TRBV19 and J is TRBJ2-7; 9 bases fit TRBD2. Germline V gene lookup returns CDR1 LNHDA and CDR2 SQIVND (reference sequence). V was pared by 5 bases and J by 0 bases, with 5 bases of the junction left unmatched. The CDR3 has 15 amino acids. CDR3 amino acids: CASSPSGGSSYEQYV. The CDR3 bases are TGTGCCAGTAGTCCAAGCGGGGGGAGCTCCTACGAGCAGTACGTC.

The chain couples TRBV19 to TRBJ1-2; D is unclear. The V and J ends lost 5 bases and 7 bases respectively, with 17 bases between them. The CDR3 extends over 14 amino acids. The germline CDR1 and CDR2 sequences are LNHDA and SQIVND (reference sequence). CDR3 residues: CASSPGRLVFGYTF. In DNA, the CDR3 is TGTGCCAGTAGTCCTGGACGACTGGTGTTTGGCTACACCTTC.

V usage is TRBV24-1 and J usage is TRBJ2-5; no firm D call. From germline, CDR1 is KGHDR and CDR2 SFDVKD. V was cut by 7 bases and J by 5 bases, with 19 bases left in between. This CDR3 comprises 15 residues. The CDR3: CATSPATDLRETQYF. The CDR3 coding sequence is TGTGCCACCAGCCCCGCGACCGACCTGAGGGAGACCCAGTACTTC.

The V call is TRBV5-1, the J call TRBJ2-5; 7 bases fit TRBD2. Trimming cost V 1 base and J 4 bases; bases outside gene matches: 13. This CDR3 has 17 amino acids. In germline, CDR1 is SGHRS, CDR2 YFSETQ. The CDR3 nucleotides are TGCGCCAGCAGCTTGTGGGGAGTTTCCGGGACTATAGAGACCCAGTACTTC. It codes for CASSLWGVSGTIETQYF. The variable domain in full, completed from reference TRBV5-1 and TRBJ2-5, reads KAGVTQTPRYLIKTRGQQVTLSCSPISGHRSVSWYQQTPGQGLQFLFEYFSETQRNKGNFPGRFSGRQFSNSRSEMNVSTLELGDSALYLCASSLWGVSGTIETQYFGPGTRLLVL.

The chain joins TRBV4-1 to TRBJ1-5, with D hard to call. V lost 0 bases and J 5 bases, leaving 5 bases between the germline ends. CDR3 length equals 13 residues. Germline CDR1 and CDR2: MGHRA and YSYEKL. The CDR3 DNA follows: TGCGCCAGCAGCCAAGACGCGGATCAGCCCCAGCATTTT. This codes for CASSQDADQPQHF.

The chain uses TRBV6-6 and TRBJ2-2; D perhaps matches TRBD2 (6 bases). Trimming left V 6 bases short and J 1 base short, with 12 bases between. This CDR3 is built from 15 residues. CDR1 and CDR2 from the germline V gene are MNHNY and SVGAGI (reference sequence). The CDR3 is CASSPRDWNTGELFF. The CDR3 coding sequence is TGTGCCAGCAGCCCCCGGGACTGGAACACCGGGGAGCTGTTTTTT.

The chain recombines TRBV27 with TRBJ1-5; the D is unclear. The CDR3 contains 15 residues. V lost 6 bases and J 0 bases, leaving 12 bases between the germline ends. The V gene's germline CDR1 is MNHEY and CDR2 SMNVEV (reference sequence). The CDR3 DNA reads as TGTGCCAGCAGCCCGTTGACGGGTAGCAATCAGCCCCAGCATTTT. Amino acid sequence: CASSPLTGSNQPQHF.

This clone was seen a few times. V is TRBV7-9 and J is TRBJ2-7, with D possibly matching TRBD2 (5 bases). CDR1 SEHNR and CDR2 FQNEAQ come from the germline V gene (reference sequence). CDR3 size: 13 residues. Trimming removed 5 bases from V and 6 bases from J, with 14 bases in between. In DNA, the CDR3 is TGTGCCAGCAGCAACTCGGGTGGAGGCGAGCAGTACGTC. It translates to CASSNSGGGEQYV.

The genes are TRBV2 and TRBJ1-6; unclear D gene. V was trimmed by 8 bases and J by 10 bases, leaving 12 bases between them. CDR1 is SNHLY and CDR2 is FYNNEI in the germline V gene. The CDR3 consists of 12 residues. The CDR3 nucleotides are TGTGCCAGCCAGATAGGCAACTCACCCCTCCACTTT. Amino acid sequence: CASQIGNSPLHF.

The V gene is TRBV6-5, the J gene TRBJ2-2; D remains ambiguous. The V end was cut by 7 bases, the J end by 0 bases, with 9 bases between. CDR3 size: 14 residues. Germline loops: CDR1 MNHEY, CDR2 SVGAGI. CDR3 amino acids: CASIISPNTGELFF. CDR3 DNA: TGTGCCAGCATCATATCACCGAACACCGGGGAGCTGTTTTTT.

The chain is built from TRBV6-4 and TRBJ2-5; D may be TRBD1 or TRBD2 (5 bases each). Germline CDR1 and CDR2: MRHNA and SNTAGT. This CDR3 has 15 amino acids. Trimming removed 7 bases from V and 1 base from J, with 16 bases in between. This CDR3 reads CASTPSWGSQETQYF. The CDR3 bases are TGTGCCAGCACCCCTTCTTGGGGGAGCCAAGAGACCCAGTACTTC.

The genes are TRBV20-1 and TRBJ1-2; 8 bases agree with TRBD1. The CDR3 is 11 residues long. CDR1 and CDR2 (germline): DFQATT, SNEGSKA (reference sequence). Trimming cost V 5 bases and J 7 bases; bases outside gene matches: 3. In nucleotides, the CDR3 is TGCAGTGCTCGCGACAGGGGTGGCTACACCTTC. It codes for CSARDRGGYTF.

The rearrangement uses TRBV25-1 and TRBJ1-2; the D gene is possibly TRBD1 (5 bases). Trimming cost V 7 bases and J 8 bases, with 17 bases left between them. The CDR3 covers 13 residues. Per germline, CDR1 MGHDK and CDR2 SYGVNS. The CDR3 is CASTPVGGSGYTF. The CDR3 DNA reads TGTGCCAGCACCCCAGTCGGGGGAAGCGGCTACACCTTC.

The rearrangement uses TRBV19 and TRBJ1-2, with a tentative D call TRBD1 (5 bases). The length of the CDR3 is 15 residues. Deletions cut 7 bases from V and 3 bases from J, with 18 bases between. CDR1 and CDR2 from the germline V gene are LNHDA and SQIVND (reference sequence). CDR3 nucleotide sequence: TGTGCCAGTACCCAGGACGGCCTCAGGGACTATGGCTACACCTTC. Translating it yields CASTQDGLRDYGYTF.

This clone was found once. The rearrangement uses TRBV5-1 and TRBJ1-1; no firm D call. Germline CDR1 is SGHRS and CDR2 is YFSETQ. CDR3 length: 15 residues. Trimming pared 4 bases from V and 5 bases from J, leaving 18 bases between. The DNA for the CDR3 is TGCGCCAGCAGCCCACTCGGGTCCGTGGGAACTGAAGCTTTCTTT. It translates to CASSPLGSVGTEAFF.

The chain employs TRBV6-2 or TRBV6-3 and TRBJ1-6; D is perhaps TRBD1 (5 bases). The CDR3 totals 13 residues. Trimming took off 2 bases at V and 10 bases at J, with 9 bases between the two ends. Per germline, CDR1 MNHEY and CDR2 SVGEGT. DNA for the CDR3: TGTGCCAGCAGTTACGGGACCGGGTCACCCCTCCACTTT. Its protein is CASSYGTGSPLHF.

This sequence joins TRBV9 and TRBJ1-2; unclear D gene. Germline V gene data show CDR1 as SGDLS and CDR2 as YYNGEE. This CDR3 has 15 residues. V lost 4 bases to trimming and J lost 6 bases, with 19 bases between them. In DNA, the CDR3 is TGTGCCAGCAGCCCCTCTCTGTACATCGGGGATGGCTACACCTTC. Translating gives CASSPSLYIGDGYTF.

The J gene is TRBJ2-2, the V gene TRBV10-3; a weak D match, TRBD2 (6 bases). CDR3 length equals 16 residues. Per germline, CDR1 ENHRY and CDR2 SYGVKD. Deletions cut 6 bases from V and 4 bases from J, with 18 bases between. The CDR3 spells CAIRTGAAGGTGELFF. CDR3 bases: TGTGCCATCAGAACCGGGGCCGCCGGGGGCACCGGGGAGCTGTTTTTT.